Listed below are T cell receptor beta chains from one sample, sequenced in a study of T cell changes during pregnancy in multiple sclerosis. Produced via immunoSEQ multiplex PCR; TCRdb's table is partial and in-frame only. The sample contains some 64,000 clones, approximately 90% of which appear only once. This specimen consisted of peripheral blood, obtained in the first trimester of pregnancy. Receptor source: a female donor in good health, enrolled as a control in a pregnancy study. Both conserved end residues are part of each CDR3. D genes are given only for firm matches. For some rows the clone size is stated as once, few or many, or as a class when expanded; others skip it.

abundance	v_gene	j_gene	d_gene	CDR3nt	CDR3aa
-	TRBV19	TRBJ2-7	-	TGTGCCAGTAGTATATCCTTTGGGGACTTTTCCGAGCAGTACTTC	CASSISFGDFSEQYF
-	TRBV6-4	TRBJ2-3	TRBD2	TGTGCCAGCAGTGACTCGTCGGGGGGGGGCACAGATACGCAGTATTTT	CASSDSSGGGTDTQYF
-	TRBV4-3	TRBJ1-1	-	TGCGCCAGCAGCCAAGACCTGAATGGCCAGGGAGGGACTGAAGCTTTCTTT	CASSQDLNGQGGTEAFF
-	TRBV6-4	TRBJ2-2	TRBD2	TGTGCCAGCAGTGTTTATAGCGGGACCGCCACCGGGGAGCTGTTTTTT	CASSVYSGTATGELFF
-	TRBV7-3	TRBJ2-6	-	TGTGCCAGCAGCTCGGGTGTCTCTGGGGCCAACGTCCTGACTTTC	CASSSGVSGANVLTF
-	TRBV5-1	TRBJ1-1	-	TGCGCCAGCAGCTTAATCACAGGTATGAACACTGAAGCTTTCTTT	CASSLITGMNTEAFF
-	TRBV7-9	TRBJ1-4	-	TGTGCCAGCAGCTTAGTTGTCAGGGTGTCTGAAAAACTGTTTTTT	CASSLVVRVSEKLFF
once	TRBV7-9	TRBJ2-1	-	TGTGCCAGCAGCCCCGATATACAGGGTGTGTGGAATGAGCAGTTCTTC	CASSPDIQGVWNEQFF
few	TRBV18	TRBJ1-1	-	TGTGCCAGCTCACCAAGTGACAGGACGAACACTGAAGCTTTCTTT	CASSPSDRTNTEAFF
-	TRBV28	TRBJ2-5	TRBD2	TGTGCCAGCAGTCGCCGCCCGGGGGGTGGAGAGACCCAGTACTTC	CASSRRPGGGETQYF
-	TRBV9	TRBJ2-7	-	TGTGCCAGCAGCGGACAGACAGGGAGGTTCTACGAGCAGTACTTC	CASSGQTGRFYEQYF
-	TRBV30	TRBJ1-5	-	TGTGCCTGGAGTGTTGACAGTTTTAGCAATCAGCCCCAGCATTTT	CAWSVDSFSNQPQHF
-	TRBV6-6	TRBJ1-1	-	TGTGCCAGCAGCATTGGACAGACCCTTGCAAGTGAAGCTTTCTTT	CASSIGQTLASEAFF
-	TRBV19	TRBJ1-2	TRBD1	TGTGCCAGTAGCCTATCAGGGGGCCCCATCTATGGCTACACCTTC	CASSLSGGPIYGYTF
-	TRBV6-5	TRBJ2-7	-	TGTGCCAGCAGTTACAGGGGGAACTACGAGCAGTACTTC	CASSYRGNYEQYF
-	TRBV5-1	TRBJ1-1	TRBD1	TGCGCCAGCAGCTTGGGGACAGGGGTTTGGAACACTGAAGCTTTCTTT	CASSLGTGVWNTEAFF
few	TRBV6-5	TRBJ1-2	-	TGTGCCAGCCATGGAGGGACCTATGGCTACACCTTC	CASHGGTYGYTF
-	TRBV2	TRBJ1-2	-	TGTGCCAGCAGTGAATGGCGACAGCCAAGGGATGGCTACACCTTC	CASSEWRQPRDGYTF
-	TRBV6-6	TRBJ2-7	TRBD1	TGTGCCAGCAGTTACAGTGGGACAGGGGGCTACGAGCAGTACTTC	CASSYSGTGGYEQYF
-	TRBV5-8	TRBJ1-1	TRBD1	TGTGCCAGCAGCCGCGGGACAGGCAGAGGGAACACTGAAGCTTTCTTT	CASSRGTGRGNTEAFF
-	TRBV19	TRBJ2-7	TRBD1	TGTGCCAGTAGTAGAGGGGGCACCGGTACTTACGAGCAGTACTTC	CASSRGGTGTYEQYF
few	TRBV2	TRBJ1-6	-	TGTGCCAGCAGTGTTGACAGACAGAATTCACCCCTCCACTTT	CASSVDRQNSPLHF
-	TRBV2	TRBJ1-4	-	TGTGCCAGCAGTGGGGAGGGCCTGAGTGAAAAACTGTTTTTT	CASSGEGLSEKLFF
-	TRBV18	TRBJ1-1	TRBD1	TGTGCCAGCTCATTGGGACAGCTGAACACTGAAGCTTTCTTT	CASSLGQLNTEAFF
-	TRBV7-9	TRBJ2-5	TRBD2	TGTGCCAGCAGCCGATCTAGCGGGGGGGATGAGACCCAGTACTTC	CASSRSSGGDETQYF
-	TRBV9	TRBJ2-2	TRBD2	TGTGCCAGCAGCTCAGCGGGGGGGCCGAGCACCGGGGAGCTGTTTTTT	CASSSAGGPSTGELFF
once	TRBV5-6	TRBJ2-1	-	TGTGCCAGCAGCCGTAAGGAGTCACAGCCCAGGGAAAATGAGCAGTTCTTC	CASSRKESQPRENEQFF
-	TRBV10-3	TRBJ2-3	-	TGTGCCATCAGTGAGACCTCGGGAGATACGCAGTATTTT	CAISETSGDTQYF
-	TRBV27	TRBJ1-1	-	TGTGCCAGCAGTTTAGGGCAGGGGAAGAACACTGAAGCTTTCTTT	CASSLGQGKNTEAFF
-	TRBV29-1	TRBJ2-7	-	TGCAGCGTTGAAGGGACAGCCTACGAGCAGTACTTC	CSVEGTAYEQYF
few	TRBV10-3	TRBJ1-1	TRBD1	TGTGCCATCAGTGGTCCGGGACAGGGGAACACTGAAGCTTTCTTT	CAISGPGQGNTEAFF
-	TRBV7-3	TRBJ1-2	-	TGTGCCAGCAGCTTAAATCCAGGGTCGAACTATGGCTACACCTTC	CASSLNPGSNYGYTF
-	TRBV18	TRBJ1-4	TRBD1	TGTGCCAGCTCACAAGACAGGGCCGGTGAAAAACTGTTTTTT	CASSQDRAGEKLFF
-	TRBV29-1	TRBJ2-3	-	TGCAGCGTTGCGGGCCTGGAGGATAGCACAGATACGCAGTATTTT	CSVAGLEDSTDTQYF
few	TRBV2	TRBJ1-1	TRBD1	TGTGCCAGCACTTCGGACAGGGCGGACACTGAAGCTTTCTTT	CASTSDRADTEAFF
-	TRBV9	TRBJ2-5	-	TGTGCCAGCAGCGGGGGGGGCATGGAGACCCAGTACTTC	CASSGGGMETQYF
-	TRBV7-9	TRBJ1-1	-	TGTGCCAGCAGCTTAGTCCTAACCGGGACTGAAGCTTTCTTT	CASSLVLTGTEAFF
-	TRBV6-1	TRBJ1-6	-	TGTGCCAGCAGTGACGCCGGGTTGGTAAATTCACCCCTCCACTTT	CASSDAGLVNSPLHF
-	TRBV5-1	TRBJ1-2	-	TGCGCCAGCAGCCGAGGGATCCAGGTAGCTAACTATGGCTACACCTTC	CASSRGIQVANYGYTF
-	TRBV6-6	TRBJ1-2	TRBD1	TGTGCCAGCGGAGAGGGACAGGGCTATGGCTACACCTTC	CASGEGQGYGYTF
-	TRBV6-6	TRBJ1-5	-	TGTGCCAGCACTTTAGATTATAGCAATCAGCCCCAGCATTTT	CASTLDYSNQPQHF
-	TRBV30	TRBJ2-7	-	TGTGCCTGGAGTGTATGGGACAACTACGAGCAGTACTTC	CAWSVWDNYEQYF
-	TRBV6-1	TRBJ2-1	-	TGTGCCAGCGGCTCCCGAGGTGAGGCCAATGAGCAGTTCTTC	CASGSRGEANEQFF